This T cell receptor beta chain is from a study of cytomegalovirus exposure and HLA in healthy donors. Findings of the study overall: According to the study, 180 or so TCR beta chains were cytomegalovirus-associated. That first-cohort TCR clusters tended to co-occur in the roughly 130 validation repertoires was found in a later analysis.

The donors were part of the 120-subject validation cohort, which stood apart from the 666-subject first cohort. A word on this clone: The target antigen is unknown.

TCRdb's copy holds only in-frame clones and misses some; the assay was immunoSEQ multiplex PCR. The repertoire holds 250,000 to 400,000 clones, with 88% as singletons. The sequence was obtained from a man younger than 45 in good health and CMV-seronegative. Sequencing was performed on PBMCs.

In DNA form, the CDR3 reads TGCAGCGTTGAGGGCCATTATGGCTACACCTTC. Translating gives CSVEGHYGYTF. The V call is TRBV29-1, the J call TRBJ1-2, with D hard to call. In germline, CDR1 is SQVTM, CDR2 ANQGSEA. The CDR3 covers 11 residues. Trimming took 3 bases from V and 5 from J, leaving 7 bases between them.